The TCR beta chain described here comes from a study of CD8 T cells in ankylosing spondylitis (TCRdb year 2017). About the full investigation: To find TCR variants linked to disease, the study profiled T cell receptor beta repertoires in ankylosing spondylitis patients and healthy donors. Samples of peripheral blood were taken, and for ankylosing spondylitis patients, synovial fluid was collected as well. In total, the full study cohort was made up of 95 to 110 healthy donors and approximately 27 ankylosing spondylitis patients. Study-level results and caveats: A CD8+ phenotype was shown by the disease-linked clones, which were found at relatively low frequencies in peripheral blood. A TCR beta motif made up of several highly homologous amino acid variants appeared to be characteristic of blood from ankylosing spondylitis patients. Some motif variants were previously reported in synovial fluid and blood of reactive arthritis patients, suggesting common disease-initiation mechanisms. The disease-linked clones were reported as significantly enriched in matched synovial fluid samples from ankylosing spondylitis patients.

This clonotype has ten or more counts. What antigen it recognizes has not been identified. No base-level quality is on record; no much larger clone is a single base apart. CDR1 and CDR2 are read off the germline V gene (reference sequence) as SEHNR and FQNEAQ. V loses 5 bases of germline sequence and J loses 3 bases, and the interval between the two ends is 13 bases. The CDR3 contains 14 residues, cysteine and phenylalanine counted. Only CDR3 DNA remains: 42 bases, in frame from the first base. The instrument given in TCRdb is Illumina HiSeq 2500. Quantitative 5'-RACE with molecular barcodes was used to prepare TCR beta libraries. For the original study's pipeline: To identify disease-linked TCR variants, a new computational method was used, one built on a probabilistic model of VDJ rearrangement. The public reads were reprocessed in TCRdb via fastp at Q25 and MiXCR, keeping in-frame beta chains. When rows share a CDR3 protein, they turn into one entry using the most common DNA and genes. TCRdb, not the authors, supplied the V and J calls. The sample has 130,000 or so distinct CDR3 sequences on record, around 7% of them singletons. The ten largest clones add up to more than 10% of the sample.

In this chain, TRBV7-9 is recombined with TRBJ1-1; there is no confident call for the D gene. This TCR derives from a male donor with ankylosing spondylitis or in good health (not recorded which). Specimen: blood, either unsorted or a sorted T cell fraction (not recorded which). The base sequence is TGTGCCAGCAGCGAGCTAGATTGGGACACTGAAGCTTTCTTT. The translation is CASSELDWDTEAFF.